This TCR beta chain originates from a study of cytotoxic CD8 clonotypes in ibrutinib-treated CLL (dated by TCRdb to the early 2020s). Study-wide context: In this cohort, approximately 15 patients were treatment-naive and 11 to 12 were relapsed/refractory, while fewer than 18 had unmutated IGHV. Responses were partial in some 24 patients and complete in 2; after median approximately 69 months follow-up, some 15 stayed in remission and about 12 progressed. Response samples were obtained after a median of approximately 12 months of treatment, with a range of about 6 to 36 months. An average of 255,043 productive templates and approximately 90,000 productive rearrangements was obtained per sample. Longitudinal samples were available for about 30% of the roughly 86 trial participants. Cryopreserved peripheral blood mononuclear cells were collected at three points: before therapy, at response, and at either sustained remission or disease progression. Every sample from remission and from progressive disease was obtained while the patients were still on ibrutinib. Beyond this particular receptor, the publication reports: Lymph node repertoires were not examined, and the timing of sampling was not matched between patients in sustained remission and those whose disease progressed. An increase in clonality was observed at ibrutinib response, with clonality remaining stable during sustained remission and falling back toward baseline at progression. Baseline clonality exceeded that of age-matched healthy donors and correlated strongly with circulating CD8+ T-cell counts. Public clonotypes were rare and either contracted or stayed stable during treatment, and the rise in clonality at ibrutinib response reflected the expansion of private clonotypes.

The time point label of this sample denotes: approximately eleven months on ibrutinib. For TCR beta library preparation, 2 to 2.5 micrograms of genomic DNA were isolated from cryopreserved PBMCs. Longitudinal blood samples from CLL patients receiving ibrutinib monotherapy were subjected to high-throughput TCR beta sequencing. Patients were enrolled in a phase 2 open-label single-center ibrutinib monotherapy trial. Each clonotype received, on average, about 9.7x coverage in deep resolution sequencing performed on a MiSeq, where the target depth lay between 1 in 1 million and 1 in 200,000 T cells. The immunoSEQ hsTCRB Kit was used to generate the TCR beta libraries. In the source study's methods: Data were analyzed with ImmunoSEQ Data Assistant and ImmunoSEQ Analyzer, with V, D and J genes assigned per IMGT definitions. Clonality was computed as one minus normalized Shannon entropy of productive rearrangement frequencies, ranging from 0 to 1. Only overrepresented clonotypes making up at least 0.05% of each patient's repertoire were included in the public clonotype analysis. Repertoires from about a dozen age-matched healthy donors in immuneACCESS were used as clonality controls. Drawn from immuneACCESS, this table holds only the in-frame rearrangements with V and J called that TCRdb kept. Clones are partly lost; checked studies trace under half to an unresolved V gene and leave the rest unexplained. D and trimming come from the DNA, and the V and J calls and clone size come from that table. The sample table lists tens of thousands of clones, around 52% of them with a count of one. The top ten constitute roughly 14% of the sample.

CDR1 and CDR2 are read off the germline V gene (reference sequence) as SGHNT and YYREEE. Measured from the cysteine to the phenylalanine, the CDR3 is 13 residues long. Only the CDR3 part of the read is kept: 39 bases, read in frame from the first base. V is shortened by 1 base, J by 2 bases, and the region joining them spans 1 base. This clone came up a few times. The clone's antigen remains unknown. No much larger clone is present one base from it, and per-base qualities are unavailable. This TCR derives from a human donor with chronic lymphocytic leukemia. The material was PBMCs, obtained after 12 months of ibrutinib treatment. The V and J genes are TRBV5-4 and TRBJ2-6, with the D gene uncertain. The nucleotide sequence is TGTGCCAGCAGCTTGCCTGGGGCCAACGTCCTGACTTTC. This codes for CASSLPGANVLTF.